Listed here is a single TCR beta chain. What antigen it recognizes has not been identified. Per-base qualities were not stored, and no clone one base away is much larger. Its CDR3 holds 16 amino acids, cysteine through phenylalanine. The CDR3 DNA has 48 bases and is translated from base 1. For this chain, trimming is 1 base at the V end and 6 bases at the J end, and the number of junction bases without a gene match is 4. Sequencer: Illumina HiSeq 2500. Quantitative 5'-RACE with molecular barcodes was used to prepare TCR beta libraries. Concerning the study's data processing: A new computational method based on a probabilistic model of VDJ rearrangement was used to identify disease-linked TCR variants. TCRdb's own reprocessing of the public reads used fastp at Q25 and MiXCR and kept productive beta chains. Rows with a matching CDR3 protein are joined into one entry that keeps the most common DNA and genes. It is TCRdb's table, rather than the study itself, that gives the V and J calls and clone size. The sample table records around 890,000 distinct CDR3 sequences; 12% of these occur just once. The ten largest clones capture approximately 0.5% of the sample.

This record comes from a study of CD8 T cells in ankylosing spondylitis (dated by TCRdb to the late 2010s). Regarding the complete study: The study profiled T cell receptor beta repertoires in healthy donors and ankylosing spondylitis patients to find disease-linked TCR variants. The full study cohort comprised 25 ankylosing spondylitis patients and roughly 110 healthy donors. Peripheral blood was sampled, and synovial fluid was additionally collected from ankylosing spondylitis patients. Study-level results and caveats: According to the report, matched synovial fluid samples from ankylosing spondylitis patients were significantly enriched for the disease-linked clones. Blood from ankylosing spondylitis patients appeared to be characterized by a TCR beta motif made up of several highly homologous amino acid variants. The disease-linked clones showed a CD8+ phenotype and occurred at relatively low frequencies in peripheral blood. Some TCR beta motif variants had previously been reported in synovial fluid and blood of reactive arthritis patients, which suggested common disease-initiation mechanisms.

The source material was blood, either unsorted or a sorted T cell fraction (not recorded which). The TCR comes from a male donor with ankylosing spondylitis. The sequence joins TRBV12-3 or TRBV12-4 to TRBJ2-1, and 12 junction bases match TRBD2. The CDR3 region reads CASSLERGLAGNEQFF. Read as DNA, the sequence is TGTGCCAGCAGTTTAGAAAGGGGACTAGCGGGCAATGAGCAGTTCTTC.